A single sample gave rise to the 30 T cell receptor beta chains below, sequenced in a study of blood T cell repertoires in COVID-19. Here immunoSEQ multiplex PCR was the method, and the copy in TCRdb shows in-frame clones only, minus some. The sample lists some 200,000 clones; 80% to 90% were seen once. The sequencing sample was made of peripheral blood. These receptors were obtained from a woman aged 55 to 70 who had recovered from COVID-19.

The V call is TRBV19, the J call TRBJ1-5; TRBD1 agrees at 9 bases. Trimming at V came to 7 bases and at J to 0 bases, leaving 7 bases not matched to a gene. Looked up from germline, CDR1 is LNHDA and CDR2 is SQIVND (reference sequence). CDR3 size: 16 residues. Written as DNA, the CDR3 is TGTGCCAGTATAGGGACAGGGACTAATAGCAATCAGCCCCAGCATTTT. Its translation is CASIGTGTNSNQPQHF. The full variable domain, completed using reference TRBV19 and TRBJ1-5, is DGGITQSPKYLFRKEGQNVTLSCEQNLNHDAMYWYRQDPGQGLRLIYYSQIVNDFQKGDIAEGYSVSREKKESFPLTVTSAQKNPTAFYLCASIGTGTNSNQPQHFGDGTRLSIL.

Here the CDR3 DNA reads TGCGCCAGCAGCTTGGGACAGGGGGCTTCTCACACTGAAGCTTTCTTT. The encoded protein is CASSLGQGASHTEAFF. The V call is TRBV5-1, the J call TRBJ1-1; 10 bases align to TRBD1. The CDR3 runs to 16 residues. CDR1 and CDR2 from the germline V gene are SGHRS and YFSETQ. V lost 0 bases and J lost 3; bases outside the gene matches: 5. Full variable domain (outside the CDR3, taken from reference TRBV5-1 and TRBJ1-1): KAGVTQTPRYLIKTRGQQVTLSCSPISGHRSVSWYQQTPGQGLQFLFEYFSETQRNKGNFPGRFSGRQFSNSRSEMNVSTLELGDSALYLCASSLGQGASHTEAFFGQGTRLTVV.

The gene calls are TRBV7-8 and TRBJ2-7; 9 bases are a match to TRBD1. V trimming: 5 bases; J trimming: 3 bases; junction bases outside the gene matches: 8. In germline, CDR1 is SGHVS, CDR2 FQNEAQ. This CDR3 is built from 15 residues. DNA for the CDR3: TGTGCCAGCAGCCGGTTACAGGGGGCCCTCTACGAGCAGTACTTC. It translates to CASSRLQGALYEQYF. Combining the CDR3 with reference TRBV7-8 and TRBJ2-7 gives the whole variable domain GAGVSQSPRYKVAKRGQDVALRCDPISGHVSLFWYQQALGQGPEFLTYFQNEAQLDKSGLPSDRFFAERPEGSVSTLKIQRTQQEDSAVYLCASSRLQGALYEQYFGPGTRLTVT.

This clone turned up a few times. The J gene is TRBJ2-3, the V gene TRBV9; TRBD2 aligns across 8 bases. This CDR3 is 15 amino acids long. V trimming: 0 bases; J trimming: 1 base; junction bases outside the gene matches: 1. The germline gives CDR1 SGDLS, CDR2 YYNGEE. CDR3 amino acids: CASSVAGLGTDTQYF. As DNA, the CDR3 is TGTGCCAGCAGCGTAGCGGGACTAGGCACAGATACGCAGTATTTT.

The chain recombines TRBV29-1 with TRBJ1-1, with a possible D match to TRBD1 (5 bases). Germline values: CDR1 SQVTM, CDR2 ANQGSEA. V was trimmed by 7 bases and J by 3 bases, leaving 12 bases between them. The CDR3 covers 12 residues. For the CDR3, the DNA is TGCAGCGCCCGCCCGGGGGACACTGAAGCTTTCTTT. The encoded protein is CSARPGDTEAFF.

J is TRBJ2-7 and V is TRBV10-3; 7 bases fit TRBD1. Trimming removed 10 bases from V and 2 bases from J; junction bases left unmatched: 5. There are 12 residues in the CDR3. Germline V lookup: CDR1 ENHRY, CDR2 SYGVKD. CDR3 coding DNA: TGTGCCACCTGGGACAGAACCTACGAGCAGTACTTC. As protein: CATWDRTYEQYF.

CDR3 in DNA: TGCGCCAGCAGCCTCCTGGACAGGAACACCGGGGAGCTGTTTTTT. Its protein is CASSLLDRNTGELFF. This chain links TRBV4-3 with TRBJ2-2; possibly TRBD1 for D (6 bases). CDR1 is LGHNA, CDR2 YSLEER, per germline. The V end was cut by 4 bases, the J end by 1 base, with 10 bases between. CDR3 length equals 15 residues.

The chain has TRBV18 and TRBJ1-4; unclear D gene. Germline values: CDR1 KGHSH, CDR2 LQKENI. The CDR3 contains 15 residues. Trimming removed 8 bases at V and 1 base at J, with 14 bases between. CDR3 DNA sequence: TGTGCCAGCACCCTCTCGGCGGGAACTAATGAAAAACTGTTTTTT. Protein: CASTLSAGTNEKLFF.

The chain uses TRBV19 and TRBJ1-5, with 7 positions matching TRBD1. The V and J ends lost 4 bases and 0 bases, in that order; junction bases with no gene match: 6. The CDR3 consists of 16 residues. CDR1 is LNHDA and CDR2 is SQIVND in the germline V gene (reference sequence). CDR3 sequence reads: CASSRQGYYSNQPQHF. DNA of the CDR3: TGTGCCAGTAGTAGACAGGGTTACTATAGCAATCAGCCCCAGCATTTT.

This chain links TRBV7-2 with TRBJ2-1, with 9 bases that match TRBD2. Germline trimming cut 1 base from V and 5 bases from J; bases unmatched to any gene: 3. Germline CDR1 SGHTA, CDR2 FQGNSA. This CDR3 is 15 amino acids long. The CDR3 DNA reads as TGTGCCAGCAGCTTAGTTGGCGGGGGGGACAATGAGCAGTTCTTC. Translating gives CASSLVGGGDNEQFF.

The V and J genes are TRBV5-4 and TRBJ1-2; 8 nucleotides agree with TRBD1. Germline CDR1 and CDR2: SGHNT and YYREEE (reference sequence). J was trimmed by 8 bases and V by 2 bases; bases with no gene match: 5. This CDR3 comprises 13 residues. The CDR3 sequence is CASSFDRGGGYTF. The CDR3 DNA is TGTGCCAGCAGCTTTGACAGGGGAGGAGGCTACACCTTC.

The chain has TRBV30 and TRBJ1-5; no reliable D call. This CDR3 is 13 amino acids long. Trimming cost V 0 bases and J 3 bases, with 6 bases left between them. CDR1 is GTSNPN and CDR2 is SVGIG in the germline V gene (reference sequence). DNA for the CDR3: TGTGCCTGGAGTGTACAGACCAATCAGCCCCAGCATTTT. It specifies CAWSVQTNQPQHF.

This clone turned up a few times. The chain is built from TRBV18 and TRBJ1-4; TRBD1 matches at 7 bases. The V gene's germline CDR1 is KGHSH and CDR2 LQKENI. This CDR3 spans 15 amino acids. V lost 2 bases, J lost 6 bases, and 6 bases stayed unmatched. The CDR3 sequence is CASSPEGGQDEKLFF. CDR3 DNA sequence: TGTGCCAGCTCACCAGAGGGCGGACAGGATGAAAAACTGTTTTTT.

The gene calls are TRBV19 and TRBJ1-2, with 7 bases matching TRBD1. The junction had 12 bases not matched to a gene; V was cut back by 5 bases and J by 9 bases. This CDR3 spans 14 amino acids. Germline V gene sequence: CDR1 LNHDA, CDR2 SQIVND (reference sequence). CDR3 DNA sequence: TGTGCCAGTAGTGCCAGGTCAGGGGGTGATCGCTACACCTTC. Protein: CASSARSGGDRYTF.

This chain uses TRBV19 with TRBJ2-1; TRBD2 matches at 8 bases. The CDR3 runs to 16 residues. The V segment lost 8 bases and the J segment 5 bases; nucleotides outside the gene matches: 14. Germline V gene sequence: CDR1 LNHDA, CDR2 SQIVND (reference sequence). For the CDR3, the DNA is TGTGCCAGTGGCCGTATTACGGGGGGGGAGGACAATGAGCAGTTCTTC. Amino acids: CASGRITGGEDNEQFF.

V and J are TRBV5-4 and TRBJ2-1; TRBD2 matches at 13 bases. CDR1 is SGHNT, CDR2 YYREEE, per germline (reference sequence). The junction had 7 bases not matched to a gene; V was cut back by 4 bases and J by 6 bases. CDR3 length: 16 residues. The CDR3 region is CASSPGTSGGANEQFF. Written as DNA, the CDR3 is TGTGCCAGCAGCCCTGGAACTAGCGGGGGGGCCAATGAGCAGTTCTTC. The full variable domain, its missing parts supplied by reference TRBV5-4 and TRBJ2-1, is ETGVTQSPTHLIKTRGQQVTLRCSSQSGHNTVSWYQQALGQGPQFIFQYYREEENGRGNFPPRFSGLQFPNYSSELNVNALELDDSALYLCASSPGTSGGANEQFFGPGTRLTVL.

The V and J genes are TRBV11-2 and TRBJ2-5; 11 bases line up with TRBD2. Germline values: CDR1 SGHAT, CDR2 FQNNGV. The V and J ends lost 6 bases and 1 base, in that order; junction bases with no gene match: 4. This CDR3 is built from 15 residues. The CDR3 loop is CASSPSGGIQETQYF. In DNA, the CDR3 is TGTGCCAGCAGTCCTAGCGGGGGGATCCAAGAGACCCAGTACTTC.

The chain's CDR3 is CASSGVSDEQYF. The CDR3, as DNA: TGTGCCAGCAGCGGTGTATCCGACGAGCAGTACTTC. This sequence joins TRBV9 and TRBJ2-7; the D is unclear. This CDR3 spans 12 amino acids. V gave up 3 bases and J gave up 5 bases, with 9 bases separating them. The germline V gene has CDR1 SGDLS and CDR2 YYNGEE. The full variable domain, its missing parts supplied by reference TRBV9 and TRBJ2-7, is DSGVTQTPKHLITATGQRVTLRCSPRSGDLSVYWYQQSLDQGLQFLIQYYNGEERAKGNILERFSAQQFPDLHSELNLSSLELGDSALYFCASSGVSDEQYFGPGTRLTVT.

The chain has TRBV15 and TRBJ2-7; D gene ambiguous. The CDR3 contains 12 residues. Trimming left V 0 bases short and J 6 bases short, with 6 bases between. Germline V lookup: CDR1 LNHNV, CDR2 YYDKDF (reference sequence). Here the CDR3 DNA reads TGTGCCACCAGCAGAGATCACGGCGAGCAGTACTTC. Amino acids: CATSRDHGEQYF. The full variable domain, completed using reference TRBV15 and TRBJ2-7, is DAMVIQNPRYQVTQFGKPVTLSCSQTLNHNVMYWYQQKSSQAPKLLFHYYDKDFNNEADTPDNFQSRRPNTSFCFLDIRSPGLGDTAMYLCATSRDHGEQYFGPGTRLTVT.

The chain couples TRBV5-6 to TRBJ2-4; no firm D call. Germline V gives CDR1 SGHDT, CDR2 YYEEEE. Trimming cost V 3 bases and J 8 bases, with 12 bases left between them. The CDR3 is 13 amino acids. This CDR3 reads CASSWSRQDIQYF. The CDR3 DNA sequence: TGTGCCAGCAGCTGGTCTCGTCAGGACATTCAGTACTTC.

This chain uses TRBV3-1 (or the pseudogene TRBV3-2) with TRBJ2-5, with a weak D call TRBD2 (6 bases). Between the trimmed V and J ends, which lost 1 base and 3 bases, there was a span of 12 bases. The CDR3 is 15 residues long. The germline V gene encodes CDR1 LGHDT and CDR2 YNNKEL (reference sequence). CDR3 sequence: CASSQGPGVEETQYF. The DNA for the CDR3 is TGTGCCAGCAGCCAAGGGCCGGGGGTGGAAGAGACCCAGTACTTC.

A few counts support this clone. The chain links TRBV7-3 to TRBJ1-1, with TRBD1 as a possible D gene (6 bases). This CDR3 region has 14 residues. The V end lost 5 bases, the J end lost 6 bases, and 16 bases lay between the germline ends. The V gene's germline CDR1 is SGHTA and CDR2 FQGTGA. The CDR3 protein is CASSPRQGSAEAFF. CDR3 nucleotide sequence: TGTGCCAGCAGCCCTAGGCAGGGGAGCGCTGAAGCTTTCTTT.

This chain uses TRBV4-3 with TRBJ1-1, with TRBD1 identical over 7 bases. This CDR3 comprises 15 residues. The trim removed 3 bases at V and 2 bases at J, leaving 6 bases unmatched. Germline lookup yields CDR1 LGHNA and CDR2 YSLEER. The CDR3 DNA follows: TGCGCCAGCAGCCACTACAGGGGAGGAAACACTGAAGCTTTCTTT. Translating it yields CASSHYRGGNTEAFF.

The chain couples TRBV5-1 to TRBJ1-1; 7 bases fit TRBD1. With 2 bases clipped from V and 4 bases from J, the junction kept 8 bases outside the gene matches. This CDR3 has 15 amino acids. Germline CDR1 and CDR2: SGHRS and YFSETQ. The CDR3 DNA reads as TGCGCCAGCAGCTTCACAGGGGCTGGGGCCACTGAAGCTTTCTTT. This gives the protein CASSFTGAGATEAFF.

This clone was detected a few times. This chain uses TRBV30 with TRBJ1-3; 7 positions agree with TRBD1. Germline trimming cut 1 base from V and 0 bases from J; bases unmatched to any gene: 18. The germline V gene has CDR1 GTSNPN and CDR2 SVGIG (reference sequence). This CDR3 spans 20 amino acids. This CDR3 reads CAWSGDSGQRKAHSGNTIYF. CDR3 coding DNA: TGTGCCTGGAGTGGAGATTCGGGACAGCGGAAAGCCCACTCTGGAAACACCATATATTTT.

The chain combines TRBV9 with TRBJ2-7, with 8 bases lining up with TRBD2. J was trimmed by 2 bases and V by 4 bases; bases with no gene match: 11. CDR3 length equals 16 residues. Germline CDR1 SGDLS, CDR2 YYNGEE. The CDR3 spells CASSPVSGGGTYEQYF. CDR3 DNA: TGTGCCAGCAGCCCCGTCTCTGGCGGGGGGACCTACGAGCAGTACTTC.

The V call is TRBV18, the J call TRBJ2-7, with 7 bases lining up with TRBD1. Germline CDR1 is KGHSH and CDR2 is LQKENI. The CDR3 contains 14 residues. With V trimmed by 3 bases and J by 3 bases, 5 bases remained unmatched. The CDR3 spells CASSPVDRDYEQYF. In DNA, the CDR3 is TGTGCCAGCTCACCGGTTGACAGGGACTACGAGCAGTACTTC.

In the case of this clone: The sample holds other DNA sequences that translate to the same CDR3. V is TRBV9 and J is TRBJ1-5, with D unclear. CDR1 SGDLS and CDR2 YYNGEE come from the germline V gene. Trimming took 0 bases from V and 4 from J, leaving 8 bases between them. The CDR3 contains 14 residues. CDR3: CASSVGGGNQPQHF. In DNA form, the CDR3 reads TGTGCCAGCAGCGTAGGGGGAGGGAATCAGCCCCAGCATTTT.

The chain couples TRBV7-9 to TRBJ1-2; D uncertain. The germline V and J ends were trimmed by 2 bases and 4 bases, with 8 bases remaining between them. Germline CDR1 is SEHNR and CDR2 is FQNEAQ (reference sequence). This CDR3 is built from 13 residues. CDR3 sequence: CASSLSNSYGYTF. The DNA of the CDR3 is TGTGCCAGCAGCTTAAGCAATAGCTATGGCTACACCTTC.

V usage is TRBV5-1 and J usage is TRBJ1-1; D perhaps matches TRBD1 (5 bases). With 6 bases removed from V and 0 bases from J, the gap between germline ends came to 15 bases. This CDR3 has 15 residues. In germline, CDR1 is SGHRS, CDR2 YFSETQ. The CDR3 DNA reads TGCGCCAGCAACCCCTTGGGGGGATTGAACACTGAAGCTTTCTTT. Protein product: CASNPLGGLNTEAFF.